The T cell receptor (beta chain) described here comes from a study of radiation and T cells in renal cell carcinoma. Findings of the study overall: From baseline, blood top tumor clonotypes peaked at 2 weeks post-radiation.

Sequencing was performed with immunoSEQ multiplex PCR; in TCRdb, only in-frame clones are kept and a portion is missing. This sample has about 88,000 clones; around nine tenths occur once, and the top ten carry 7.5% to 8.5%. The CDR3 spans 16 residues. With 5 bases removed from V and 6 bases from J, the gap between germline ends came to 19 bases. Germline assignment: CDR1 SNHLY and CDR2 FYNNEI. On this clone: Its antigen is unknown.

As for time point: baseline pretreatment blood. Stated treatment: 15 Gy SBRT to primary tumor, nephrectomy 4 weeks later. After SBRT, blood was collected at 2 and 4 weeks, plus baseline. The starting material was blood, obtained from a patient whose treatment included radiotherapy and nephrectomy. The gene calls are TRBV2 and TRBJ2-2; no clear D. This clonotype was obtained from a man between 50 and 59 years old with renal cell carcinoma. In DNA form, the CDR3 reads TGTGCCAGCAGTCACCTCCTCAGGAATAGCCCCGGGGAGCTGTTTTTT. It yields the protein CASSHLLRNSPGELFF.